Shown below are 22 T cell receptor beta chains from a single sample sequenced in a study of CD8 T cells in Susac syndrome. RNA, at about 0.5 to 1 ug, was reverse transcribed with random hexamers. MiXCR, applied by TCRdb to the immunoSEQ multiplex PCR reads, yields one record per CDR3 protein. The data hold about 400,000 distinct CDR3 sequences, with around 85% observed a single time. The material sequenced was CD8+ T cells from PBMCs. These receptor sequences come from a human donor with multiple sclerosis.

CDR3 coding DNA: TGCGCCAGCAGCCAACCTTCCAAGCGGGAGCTCTACAATGAGCAGTTCTTC. Residues: CASSQPSKRELYNEQFF. The chain is built from TRBV4-1 and TRBJ2-1, with 8 bases aligning to TRBD2. CDR3 length equals 17 residues. The trim removed 2 bases at V and 3 bases at J, leaving 9 bases unmatched. Germline loops: CDR1 MGHRA, CDR2 YSYEKL.

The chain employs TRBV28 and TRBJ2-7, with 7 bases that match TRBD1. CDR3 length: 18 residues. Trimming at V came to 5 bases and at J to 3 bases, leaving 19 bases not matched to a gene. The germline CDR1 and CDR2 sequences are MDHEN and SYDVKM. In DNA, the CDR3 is TGTGCCAGCAGTATCCACACCTCCACCGGGACAGCTCACTACGAGCAGTACTTC. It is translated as CASSIHTSTGTAHYEQYF.

CDR3 amino acids: CASSRIAGLRRYEQYF. The CDR3 nucleotides read TGTGCCAGCAGTCGTATAGCGGGCCTGAGACGCTACGAGCAGTACTTC. This chain connects TRBV7-9 to TRBJ2-7, with TRBD2 matching over 7 bases. The CDR3 loop spans 16 amino acids. Germline CDR1 and CDR2: SEHNR and FQNEAQ (reference sequence). The trim removed 6 bases at V and 3 bases at J, leaving 14 bases unmatched.

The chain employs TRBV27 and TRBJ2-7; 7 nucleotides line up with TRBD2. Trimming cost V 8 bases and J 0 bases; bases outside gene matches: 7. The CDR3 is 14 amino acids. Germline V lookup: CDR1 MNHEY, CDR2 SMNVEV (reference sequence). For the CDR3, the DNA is TGTGCCAGCTCGCCTGCGGGAGCCTCCTACGAGCAGTACTTC. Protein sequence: CASSPAGASYEQYF.

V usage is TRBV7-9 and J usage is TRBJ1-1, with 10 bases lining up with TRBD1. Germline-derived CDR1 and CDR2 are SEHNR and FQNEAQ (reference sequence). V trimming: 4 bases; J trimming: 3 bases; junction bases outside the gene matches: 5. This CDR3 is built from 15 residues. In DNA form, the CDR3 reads TGTGCCAGCAGCTCGACAGGGGGCGCGGACACTGAAGCTTTCTTT. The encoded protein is CASSSTGGADTEAFF.

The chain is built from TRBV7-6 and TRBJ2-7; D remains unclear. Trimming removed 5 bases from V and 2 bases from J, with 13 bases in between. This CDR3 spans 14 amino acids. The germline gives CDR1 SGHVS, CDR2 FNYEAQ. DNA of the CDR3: TGTGCCAGCAGCCCCTCGCCGGAGACCTACGAGCAGTACTTC. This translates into CASSPSPETYEQYF.

As DNA, the CDR3 is TGTGCCAGCAGCCCCCGGCTAGAGACCCAGTACTTC. Encoded protein: CASSPRLETQYF. The chain uses TRBV3-1 and TRBJ2-5; D unclear. Germline-derived CDR1 and CDR2 are LGHDT and YNNKEL (reference sequence). The V end lost 4 bases, the J end lost 4 bases, and 7 bases lay between the germline ends. The CDR3 is 12 residues long.

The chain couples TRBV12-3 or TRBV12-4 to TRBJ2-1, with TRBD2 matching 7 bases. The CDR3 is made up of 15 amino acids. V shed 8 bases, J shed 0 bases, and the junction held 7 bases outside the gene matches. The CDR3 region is CASRLAPSSYNEQFF. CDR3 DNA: TGTGCCAGCCGACTAGCACCGAGCTCCTACAATGAGCAGTTCTTC.

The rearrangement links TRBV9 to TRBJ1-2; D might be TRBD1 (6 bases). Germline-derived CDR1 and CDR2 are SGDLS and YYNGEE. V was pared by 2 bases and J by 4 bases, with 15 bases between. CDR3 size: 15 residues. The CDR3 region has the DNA TGTGCCAGCAGCGTTTTTCTGGGGGCGAGCTATGGCTACACCTTC. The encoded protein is CASSVFLGASYGYTF. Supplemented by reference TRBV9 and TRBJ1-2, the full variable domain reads DSGVTQTPKHLITATGQRVTLRCSPRSGDLSVYWYQQSLDQGLQFLIQYYNGEERAKGNILERFSAQQFPDLHSELNLSSLELGDSALYFCASSVFLGASYGYTFGSGTRLTVV.

The CDR3 DNA sequence: TGTGCCAGTAGTATGAGCCAGGGGGCTGTCTACGAGCAGTACTTC. It encodes CASSMSQGAVYEQYF. The chain combines TRBV19 with TRBJ2-7; 8 bases fit TRBD1. There are 15 residues in the CDR3. Trimming removed 3 bases from V and 3 bases from J; junction bases left unmatched: 7. In germline, CDR1 is LNHDA, CDR2 SQIVND (reference sequence).

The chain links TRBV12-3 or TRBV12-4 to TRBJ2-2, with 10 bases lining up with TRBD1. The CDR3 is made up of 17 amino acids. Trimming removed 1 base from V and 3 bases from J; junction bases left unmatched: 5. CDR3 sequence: CASSLETGGADTGELFF. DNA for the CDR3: TGTGCCAGCAGTTTAGAGACAGGGGGCGCCGACACCGGGGAGCTGTTTTTT.

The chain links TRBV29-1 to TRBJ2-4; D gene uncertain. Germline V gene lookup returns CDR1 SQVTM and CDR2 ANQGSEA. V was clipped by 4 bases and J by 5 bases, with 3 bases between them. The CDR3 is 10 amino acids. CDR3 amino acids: CSVAENIQYF. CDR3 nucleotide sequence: TGCAGCGTTGCAGAAAACATTCAGTACTTC.

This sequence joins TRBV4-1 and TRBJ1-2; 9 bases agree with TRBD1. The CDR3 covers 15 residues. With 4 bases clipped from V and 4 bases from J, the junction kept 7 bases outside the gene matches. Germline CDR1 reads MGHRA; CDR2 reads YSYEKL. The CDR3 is CASSPSTGGIYGYTF. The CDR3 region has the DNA TGCGCCAGCAGCCCCTCGACAGGGGGTATCTATGGCTACACCTTC.

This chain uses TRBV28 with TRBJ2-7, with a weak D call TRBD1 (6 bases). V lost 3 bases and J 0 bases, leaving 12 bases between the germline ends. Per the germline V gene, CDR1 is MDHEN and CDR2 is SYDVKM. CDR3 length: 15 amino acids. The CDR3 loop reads CASSLIRDTSYEQYF. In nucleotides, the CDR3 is TGTGCCAGCAGTTTGATCCGGGACACCTCCTACGAGCAGTACTTC.

The CDR3 bases are TGTGCCTGGAATGAGCAGTTCTTC. Its translation is CAWNEQFF. J is TRBJ2-1 and V is TRBV30; D is undetermined. V lost 4 bases and J lost 8, with 0 bases in between. In germline, CDR1 is GTSNPN, CDR2 SVGIG (reference sequence). The CDR3 has 8 residues.

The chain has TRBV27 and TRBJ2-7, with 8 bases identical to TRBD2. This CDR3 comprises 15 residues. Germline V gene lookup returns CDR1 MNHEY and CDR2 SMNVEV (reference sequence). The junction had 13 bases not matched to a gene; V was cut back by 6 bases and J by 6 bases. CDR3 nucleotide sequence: TGTGCCAGCAGGAATAGCGGGATGGGTCCTACCGAGCAGTACTTC. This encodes CASRNSGMGPTEQYF.

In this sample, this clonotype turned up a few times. The CDR3 spells CASSDRYYEQYF. The CDR3 bases are TGTGCCAGCAGCGACAGATACTACGAGCAGTACTTC. The V call is TRBV6-1, the J call TRBJ2-7; possible D gene TRBD1, 5 bases. Trimming cost V 6 bases and J 3 bases, with 9 bases left between them. This CDR3 region has 12 residues. Per the germline V gene, CDR1 is MNHNS and CDR2 is SASEGT.

DNA for the CDR3: TGCGCCAGCAGCCCCGGGTTGAGGGGGGAAGAGACCCAGTACTTC. It is translated as CASSPGLRGEETQYF. The chain employs TRBV5-1 and TRBJ2-5, with D tentatively TRBD1 or TRBD2 (6 bases each). This CDR3 spans 15 amino acids. V was trimmed by 4 bases and J by 3 bases, leaving 16 bases between them. Germline V gene sequence: CDR1 SGHRS, CDR2 YFSETQ.

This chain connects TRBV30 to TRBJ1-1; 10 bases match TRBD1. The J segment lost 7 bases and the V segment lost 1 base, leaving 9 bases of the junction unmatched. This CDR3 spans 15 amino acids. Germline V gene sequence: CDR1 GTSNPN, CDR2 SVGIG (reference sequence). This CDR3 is CAWSGRGQGGFEAFF. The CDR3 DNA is TGTGCCTGGAGTGGAAGAGGACAGGGGGGGTTTGAAGCTTTCTTT.

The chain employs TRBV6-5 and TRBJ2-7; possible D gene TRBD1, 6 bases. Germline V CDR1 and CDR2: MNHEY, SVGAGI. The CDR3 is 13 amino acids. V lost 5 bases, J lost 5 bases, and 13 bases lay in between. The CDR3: CASSTGPSDEQYF. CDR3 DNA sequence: TGTGCCAGCAGTACAGGGCCTTCCGACGAGCAGTACTTC.

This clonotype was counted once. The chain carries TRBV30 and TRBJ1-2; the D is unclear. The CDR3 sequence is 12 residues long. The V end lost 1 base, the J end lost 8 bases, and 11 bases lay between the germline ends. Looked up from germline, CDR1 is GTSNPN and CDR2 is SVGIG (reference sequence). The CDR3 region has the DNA TGTGCCTGGAGTGGGGGATTGGAGGGCTACACCTTC. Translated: CAWSGGLEGYTF.

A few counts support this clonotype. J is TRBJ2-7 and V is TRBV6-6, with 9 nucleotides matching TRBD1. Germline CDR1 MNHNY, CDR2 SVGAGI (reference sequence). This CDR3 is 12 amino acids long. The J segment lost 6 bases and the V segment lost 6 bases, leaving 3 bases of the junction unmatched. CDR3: CASSLDRGEQYF. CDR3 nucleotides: TGTGCCAGCAGCTTGGACAGGGGCGAGCAGTACTTC.